This entry lists 24 T cell receptor beta chains sequenced from one sample in a study of blood T cells in healthy people across ages. Sample-barcoded 5' priming and a J-beta primer mix drove a second PCR of 7 to 11 cycles. TCRdb re-called the 5' RACE reads with MiXCR, one entry per CDR3 protein. The repertoire has approximately 1,000,000 distinct CDR3 sequences, under 40% of them found once; the top ten carry around 13%. The specimen sequenced was blood. These receptors originate from a man aged 18 to 30 in good health.

This clonotype was seen more than once but under ten times. This chain joins TRBV11-2 and TRBJ1-2, with 9 bases aligning to TRBD1. This CDR3 is built from 14 residues. Germline CDR1 is SGHAT and CDR2 is FQNNGV. J gave up 6 bases and V 5 bases, and 7 bases lay outside the gene matches. CDR3 protein: CASSEGTGSDGYTF. The CDR3 DNA reads as TGTGCCAGCAGCGAGGGGACAGGGTCGGATGGCTACACCTTC.

This clonotype has a handful of counts. The J gene is TRBJ2-1, the V gene TRBV6-1; D unresolved. The CDR3 totals 15 residues. Germline CDR1 is MNHNS and CDR2 is SASEGT. The V end lost 1 base, the J end lost 8 bases, and 15 bases lay between the germline ends. The CDR3 spells CASSEDDTAVDEQFF. The DNA for the CDR3 is TGTGCCAGCAGTGAAGATGACACGGCGGTTGATGAGCAGTTCTTC.

In this sample, this clonotype turned up a few times. The CDR3 protein is CSASEAGGNEKLFF. DNA for the CDR3: TGCAGTGCTAGTGAGGCCGGGGGGAATGAAAAACTGTTTTTT. This rearrangement joins TRBV20-1 to TRBJ1-4; D is perhaps TRBD1 (5 bases). The germline V gene encodes CDR1 DFQATT and CDR2 SNEGSKA (reference sequence). This CDR3 is 14 amino acids long. Trimming removed 3 bases at V and 5 bases at J, with 13 bases between.

The chain combines TRBV20-1 with TRBJ2-1, with 10 bases fitting TRBD2. CDR1 is DFQATT, CDR2 SNEGSKA, per germline (reference sequence). V trimming: 1 base; J trimming: 4 bases; junction bases outside the gene matches: 10. The CDR3 is 17 residues long. Here the CDR3 DNA reads TGCAGTGCTAGAGTACTAGCGGGGACCCCGGGTTACAATGAGCAGTTCTTC. It encodes CSARVLAGTPGYNEQFF.

The genes are TRBV20-1 and TRBJ2-1; TRBD2 matches at 14 bases. Germline loops: CDR1 DFQATT, CDR2 SNEGSKA (reference sequence). This CDR3 is built from 18 residues. V lost 6 bases, J lost 0 bases, and 10 bases stayed unmatched. In DNA, the CDR3 is TGCAGTGCAGAGACTAGCGGGGGGGCCCTTAGCTCCTACAATGAGCAGTTCTTC. Amino acid sequence: CSAETSGGALSSYNEQFF.

The genes are TRBV13 and TRBJ1-2; D might be TRBD1 (6 bases). The length of the CDR3 is 14 residues. Per the germline V gene, CDR1 is PRHDT and CDR2 is FYEKMQ (reference sequence). V gave up 1 base and J gave up 6 bases, with 12 bases separating them. This CDR3 reads CASSLVSRGHGYTF. In DNA, the CDR3 is TGTGCCAGCAGCTTAGTTTCCAGGGGCCATGGCTACACCTTC. The whole variable domain, remainder taken from reference TRBV13 and TRBJ1-2, is AAGVIQSPRHLIKEKRETATLKCYPIPRHDTVYWYQQGPGQDPQFLISFYEKMQSDKGSIPDRFSAQQFSDYHSELNMSSLELGDSALYFCASSLVSRGHGYTFGSGTRLTVV.

The chain couples TRBV12-3 or TRBV12-4 to TRBJ2-4; D perhaps matches TRBD1 (5 bases). TRBJ2-7 matches the DNA end more closely, so the J call is doubtful. The CDR3 length is 13 residues. CDR3 nucleotide sequence: TGTGCCAGCAAGATTGTGGGGCTGTACGAGCAGTACTTC. Translating gives CASKIVGLYEQYF.

V and J are TRBV12-3 or TRBV12-4 and TRBJ2-3, with D possibly matching TRBD1 (5 bases). The germline V and J ends were trimmed by 11 bases and 4 bases, with 16 bases remaining between them. The CDR3 has 13 residues. CDR3 in DNA: TGTGCCTGCACGCAGGGAATCGCAGATACGCAGTATTTT. This codes for CACTQGIADTQYF.

The rearrangement uses TRBV15 and TRBJ1-4; a weak D match, TRBD1 (5 bases). The V and J ends lost 0 bases and 8 bases respectively, with 10 bases between them. This CDR3 is built from 14 residues. In germline, CDR1 is LNHNV, CDR2 YYDKDF (reference sequence). Here the CDR3 DNA reads TGTGCCACCAGCAGAGACCAGGGTTCAGAAAAACTGTTTTTT. It specifies CATSRDQGSEKLFF.

This clonotype showed up just a few times. The chain employs TRBV30 and TRBJ2-1, with D hard to call. The CDR3 is made up of 11 amino acids. The V end was cut by 7 bases, the J end by 6 bases, with 10 bases between. The germline gives CDR1 GTSNPN, CDR2 SVGIG (reference sequence). CDR3 in DNA: TGTGCCTTCCATTTCAGCAATGAGCAGTTCTTC. Residues: CAFHFSNEQFF. Supplemented by reference TRBV30 and TRBJ2-1, the full variable domain reads SQTIHQWPATLVQPVGSPLSLECTVEGTSNPNLYWYRQAAGRGLQLLFYSVGIGQISSEVPQNLSASRPQDRQFILSSKKLLLSDSGFYLCAFHFSNEQFFGPGTRLTVL.

The genes are TRBV12-3 or TRBV12-4 and TRBJ2-7, with 9 bases that match TRBD1. The CDR3 loop spans 15 amino acids. V was pared by 3 bases and J by 3 bases, with 6 bases of the junction left unmatched. The CDR3 here is CASSFQGTGSYEQYF. The CDR3 DNA is TGTGCCAGCAGTTTTCAAGGGACAGGGAGCTACGAGCAGTACTTC.

This clonotype showed up just a few times. V and J are TRBV5-1 and TRBJ2-7, with 8 positions matching TRBD1. J lost 5 bases, V lost 0 bases, and 4 bases had no gene match. This CDR3 contains 14 residues. CDR1 is SGHRS, CDR2 YFSETQ, per germline. The CDR3 protein is CASSLGQGINEQYF. CDR3 DNA: TGCGCCAGCAGCTTGGGACAGGGGATAAACGAGCAGTACTTC.

This chain links TRBV6-5 with TRBJ1-1; 7 bases map to TRBD1. CDR3 length: 14 amino acids. With 2 bases clipped from V and 9 bases from J, the junction kept 9 bases outside the gene matches. The germline gives CDR1 MNHEY, CDR2 SVGAGI. CDR3 sequence reads: CASSYDRDRRKAFF. In DNA form, the CDR3 reads TGTGCCAGCAGTTACGACAGGGACAGACGAAAAGCTTTCTTT.

This chain joins TRBV2 and TRBJ2-1; 7 positions agree with TRBD2. The J call could be wrong; TRBJ2-7 is a better fit for the DNA end. Germline V gene sequence: CDR1 SNHLY, CDR2 FYNNEI. The CDR3 extends over 16 amino acids. The CDR3 protein is CASSEIGGGIVDEQYF. The CDR3 region has the DNA TGTGCCAGCAGTGAAATTGGCGGGGGAATTGTCGATGAGCAGTACTTC.

The chain joins TRBV5-1 to TRBJ2-3; 9 positions agree with TRBD1. The CDR3 runs to 16 residues. Germline V gives CDR1 SGHRS, CDR2 YFSETQ. After removal of 0 bases from V and 3 bases from J, the junction contained 5 bases not matched to a gene. CDR3 amino acids: CASSLGTGVWTDTQYF. The CDR3 region has the DNA TGCGCCAGCAGCTTGGGGACAGGGGTTTGGACAGATACGCAGTATTTT.

The chain links TRBV15 to TRBJ1-3, with TRBD1 matching 7 bases. The CDR3 is made up of 15 amino acids. From germline, CDR1 is LNHNV and CDR2 YYDKDF (reference sequence). J lost 0 bases, V lost 6 bases, and 5 bases had no gene match. Here the CDR3 reads CATRRDSPSGNTIYF. The CDR3 DNA reads as TGTGCCACCAGGAGGGACAGCCCCTCTGGAAACACCATATATTTT.

This clonotype was seen a handful of times. The chain employs TRBV6-6 and TRBJ1-2; D may be TRBD1 (6 bases). The CDR3 extends over 15 amino acids. Between the trimmed V and J ends, which lost 4 bases and 6 bases, there was a span of 18 bases. CDR1 is MNHNY and CDR2 is SVGAGI in the germline V gene (reference sequence). CDR3 protein: CASSFRTESIDGYTF. The CDR3 nucleotides are TGTGCCAGCAGTTTTAGGACAGAAAGTATTGATGGCTACACCTTC.

The chain carries TRBV20-1 and TRBJ1-1, with D possibly being TRBD1 (5 bases). Trimming removed 1 base at V and 3 bases at J, with 9 bases between. Germline V gene data show CDR1 as DFQATT and CDR2 as SNEGSKA (reference sequence). CDR3 size: 13 residues. DNA for the CDR3: TGCAGTGCTAGAGCGGGCAGGGACACTGAAGCTTTCTTT. Its translation is CSARAGRDTEAFF.

This chain connects TRBV7-2 to TRBJ1-6, with 8 positions matching TRBD1. The CDR3 is 18 residues long. V trimming: 5 bases; J trimming: 0 bases; junction bases outside the gene matches: 9. Germline V lookup: CDR1 SGHTA, CDR2 FQGNSA. This chain's CDR3 is CASSRTGFPGSYNSPLHF. CDR3 nucleotide sequence: TGTGCCAGCAGCCGGACAGGGTTCCCGGGCTCCTATAATTCACCCCTCCACTTT. Drawing the rest from reference TRBV7-2 and TRBJ1-6, the complete variable domain is GAGVSQSPSNKVTEKGKDVELRCDPISGHTALYWYRQSLGQGLEFLIYFQGNSAPDKSGLPSDRFSAERTGGSVSTLTIQRTQQEDSAVYLCASSRTGFPGSYNSPLHFGNGTRLTVT.

This clonotype has more than one count but fewer than ten. The chain combines TRBV7-9 with TRBJ1-1; 9 nucleotides line up with TRBD1. Germline V gene data show CDR1 as SEHNR and CDR2 as FQNEAQ (reference sequence). This CDR3 is 15 amino acids long. The trim removed 4 bases at V and 4 bases at J, leaving 7 bases unmatched. In DNA, the CDR3 is TGTGCCAGCAGCTCCCGGGACAGGGATAGCACTGAAGCTTTCTTT. Its protein product is CASSSRDRDSTEAFF.

The table lists this clonotype with a few counts. V usage is TRBV5-6 and J usage is TRBJ1-1; weak D call: TRBD1 (5 bases). Trimming cost V 1 base and J 0 bases, with 10 bases left between them. The CDR3 length is 15 residues. Germline-derived CDR1 and CDR2 are SGHDT and YYEEEE. The chain's CDR3 is CASSLYAGLNTEAFF. CDR3 DNA sequence: TGTGCCAGCAGCTTGTATGCGGGGCTGAACACTGAAGCTTTCTTT.

This sequence joins TRBV6-5 and TRBJ1-1; 7 nucleotides align to TRBD1. Trimming took 6 bases from V and 8 from J; bases not matched to a gene: 9. This CDR3 spans 13 amino acids. Looked up from germline, CDR1 is MNHEY and CDR2 is SVGAGI. The CDR3 nucleotides are TGTGCCAGCAGGACCGGGACAGCTAACGAAGCTTTCTTT. The encoded protein is CASRTGTANEAFF.

This clonotype was seen a few times. The V gene is TRBV5-1, the J gene TRBJ2-5; D gene ambiguous. The CDR3 length is 14 residues. Germline CDR1 and CDR2: SGHRS and YFSETQ. The V and J ends lost 2 bases and 2 bases respectively, with 10 bases between them. The CDR3 here is CASSFGPSQETQYF. The CDR3 nucleotides are TGCGCCAGCAGCTTCGGGCCATCTCAAGAGACCCAGTACTTC.

The chain employs TRBV5-1 and TRBJ2-3; no definite D call. The CDR3 is made up of 13 amino acids. V was cut by 3 bases and J by 5 bases, with 10 bases left in between. Germline-derived CDR1 and CDR2 are SGHRS and YFSETQ. Written as DNA, the CDR3 is TGCGCCAGCAGCTCACAACGGCGAGATACGCAGTATTTT. It yields the protein CASSSQRRDTQYF. Variable domain in full (rest from reference TRBV5-1 and TRBJ2-3): KAGVTQTPRYLIKTRGQQVTLSCSPISGHRSVSWYQQTPGQGLQFLFEYFSETQRNKGNFPGRFSGRQFSNSRSEMNVSTLELGDSALYLCASSSQRRDTQYFGPGTRLTVL.